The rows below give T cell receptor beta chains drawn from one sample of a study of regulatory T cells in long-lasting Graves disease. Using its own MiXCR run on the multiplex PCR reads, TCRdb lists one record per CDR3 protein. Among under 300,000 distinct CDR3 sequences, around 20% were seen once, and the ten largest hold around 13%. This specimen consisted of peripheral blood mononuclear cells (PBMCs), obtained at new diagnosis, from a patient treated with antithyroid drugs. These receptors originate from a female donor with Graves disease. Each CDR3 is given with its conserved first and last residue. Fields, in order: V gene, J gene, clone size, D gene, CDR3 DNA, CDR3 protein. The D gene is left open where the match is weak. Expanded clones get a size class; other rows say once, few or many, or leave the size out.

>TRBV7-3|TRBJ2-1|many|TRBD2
TGTGCCAGCAGTCGGGGACTAGCGGGGCCCGATGAGCAGTTCTTC
CASSRGLAGPDEQFF
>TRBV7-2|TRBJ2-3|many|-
TGTGCCAGCAGCTTATGGGGTCGGGGCGCGACAGATACGCAGTATTTT
CASSLWGRGATDTQYF
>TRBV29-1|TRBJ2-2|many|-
TGCAGCGTTGAAGGGAGCAGATCGAACACCGGGGAGCTGTTTTTT
CSVEGSRSNTGELFF
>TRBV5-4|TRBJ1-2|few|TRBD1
TGTGCCAGCAGCTGGGGACAGGGAGTGGCTAACTATGGCTACACCTTC
CASSWGQGVANYGYTF
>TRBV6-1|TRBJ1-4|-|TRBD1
TGTGCCAGCACCAGGGACAGGGTTGTGGAAAAACTGTTTTTT
CASTRDRVVEKLFF
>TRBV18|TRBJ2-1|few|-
TGTGCCAGCTCACCACCAGTTGTAGTGGGCAACTCCTACAATGAGCAGTTCTTC
CASSPPVVVGNSYNEQFF
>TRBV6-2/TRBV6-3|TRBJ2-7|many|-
TGTGCCAGCAGTTACGCGGTCGGGACGGACGAGCAGTACTTC
CASSYAVGTDEQYF
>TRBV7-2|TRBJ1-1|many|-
TGTGCCAGCAGCTTAAAGGGAACCACTGAAGCTTTCTTT
CASSLKGTTEAFF
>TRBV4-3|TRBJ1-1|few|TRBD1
TGCGCCAGCAGCCAACTAGGGGGCTACACTGAAGCTTTCTTT
CASSQLGGYTEAFF
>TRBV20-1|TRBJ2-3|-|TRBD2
TGCAGTGCTTCCGGGACTAGCGGGTTCACAGATACGCAGTATTTT
CSASGTSGFTDTQYF
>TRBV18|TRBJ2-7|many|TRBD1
TGTGCCAGCTCGCCCCAGGGGGCAAACGAGCAGTACTTC
CASSPQGANEQYF
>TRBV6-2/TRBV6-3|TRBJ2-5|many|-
TGTGCCAGCAGTGTCAGTCGGCAGGGCCTCCAAGAGACCCAGTACTTC
CASSVSRQGLQETQYF
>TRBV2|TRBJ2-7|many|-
TGTGCCAGCAGTGGCCAAGGCGTGAAGTACGAGCAGTACTTC
CASSGQGVKYEQYF
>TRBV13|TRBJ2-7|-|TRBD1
TGTGCCAGCAGCGCCGGGACAGCAGACCACGAGCAGTACTTC
CASSAGTADHEQYF
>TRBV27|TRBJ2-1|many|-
TGTGCCAGCAGTCCTCCCCAGACGGGGGCTTACAATGAGCAGTTCTTC
CASSPPQTGAYNEQFF
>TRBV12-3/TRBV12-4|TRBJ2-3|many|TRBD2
TGTGCCAGCAGTTTTTATTCGGGAGGGTTCACAGATACGCAGTATTTT
CASSFYSGGFTDTQYF
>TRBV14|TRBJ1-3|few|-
TGTGCCAGCAGCCAAGTATTGATGGGAAACACCATATATTTT
CASSQVLMGNTIYF
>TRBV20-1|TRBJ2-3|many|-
TGCGGCCAGTCCTTAGCGAGCACAGATACGCAGTATTTT
CGQSLASTDTQYF
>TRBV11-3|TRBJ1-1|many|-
TGTGCCAGCAGCCTCTCCCCAACGAACACTGAAGCTTTCTTT
CASSLSPTNTEAFF
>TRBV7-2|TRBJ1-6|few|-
TGTGCCAGCAGCCCGTACCGGGACACCGTACCCCTCCACTTT
CASSPYRDTVPLHF
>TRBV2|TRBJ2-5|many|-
TGTGCCAGCAGTGAAGAGGTCCATGGGGGAGAGACCCAGTACTTC
CASSEEVHGGETQYF
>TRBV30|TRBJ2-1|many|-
TGTGCCCACATCAGGACTGGCAATGAGCAGTTCTTC
CAHIRTGNEQFF
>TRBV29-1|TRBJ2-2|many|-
TGCAGCGTCCGGGACACTAACACCGGGGAGCTGTTTTTT
CSVRDTNTGELFF
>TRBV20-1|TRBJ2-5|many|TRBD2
TGCAGTGCTTCGACTAGCGGGGGGGCTAGGGAGACCCAGTACTTC
CSASTSGGARETQYF
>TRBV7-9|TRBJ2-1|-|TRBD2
TGTGCCAGCAGCTCAGAGTGGGACGGACTAGCGGGAGGGGTCAATGAGCAGTTCTTC
CASSSEWDGLAGGVNEQFF
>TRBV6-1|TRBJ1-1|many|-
TGTGCCAGCATCGTCCAGGGCGCTCGAGTCTTT
CASIVQGARVF
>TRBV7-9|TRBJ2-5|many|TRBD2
TGTGCCAGCAGCTTGGGACTAGCGGGAGCTCGAGAGACCCAGTACTTC
CASSLGLAGARETQYF
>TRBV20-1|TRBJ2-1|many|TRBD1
TGCAGTGCTGAAGGGGGCCTAAATGAGCAGTTCTTC
CSAEGGLNEQFF
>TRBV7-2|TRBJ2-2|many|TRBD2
TGTGCCAGCAGCTCCCCTGGACTAGCGGAGAACACCGGGGAGCTGTTTTTT
CASSSPGLAENTGELFF
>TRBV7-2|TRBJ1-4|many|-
TGTGCCAGCAGCATATCTTCGGGCAGCGAAAAACTGTTTTTT
CASSISSGSEKLFF
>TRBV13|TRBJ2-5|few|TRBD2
TGTGCCAGCAGCTTGGCTAGCGGGGGGCAAGAGACCCAGTACTTC
CASSLASGGQETQYF
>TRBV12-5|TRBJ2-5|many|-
TGTGCTAGTGCCCCCGCGAACCCCACGGGGGAGACCCAGTACTTC
CASAPANPTGETQYF
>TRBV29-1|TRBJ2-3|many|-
TGCAGCGTTAGGGGGGCTCCTAGCACAGATACGCAGTATTTT
CSVRGAPSTDTQYF
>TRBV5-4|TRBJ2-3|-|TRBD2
TGTGCCAGCAGCGCTTTGCGCGGGGGTTCCACAGATACGCAGTATTTT
CASSALRGGSTDTQYF
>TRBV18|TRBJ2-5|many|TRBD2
TGTGCCAGCTCACGGCCGCTAGCGGGGAGCCAAGAGACCCAGTACTTC
CASSRPLAGSQETQYF
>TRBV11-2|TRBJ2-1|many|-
TGTGCCAGCAGCTCTTCAGGTTACAATGAGCAGTTCTTC
CASSSSGYNEQFF
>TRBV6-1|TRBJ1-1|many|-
TGTGCCAGCAGTCCTAGGGAGGCCAGGCCGGTCGCTGAAGCTTTCTTT
CASSPREARPVAEAFF
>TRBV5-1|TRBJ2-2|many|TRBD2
TGCGCCAGCAGCCAAGCGACTAGCCCTACCGGGGAGCTGTTTTTT
CASSQATSPTGELFF
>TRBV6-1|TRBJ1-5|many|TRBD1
TGTGCCAGCAGACAAATACAGGGGGCGTTGGGCAATCAGCCCCAGCATTTT
CASRQIQGALGNQPQHF
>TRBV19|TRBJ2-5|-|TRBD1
TGTGCCAGTAGTGTCTACACCGGGACAGGGAAGACCCAGTACTTC
CASSVYTGTGKTQYF
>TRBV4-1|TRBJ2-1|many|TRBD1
TGCGCCAGCAGCCAAGATGGCGGACAGGGCTACAATGAGCAGTTCTTC
CASSQDGGQGYNEQFF
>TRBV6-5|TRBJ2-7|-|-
TGTGCCAGCAGTTACTCGAGAACAGGAGCAACCTACGAGCAGTACTTC
CASSYSRTGATYEQYF
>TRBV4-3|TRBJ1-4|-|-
TGCGCCAGCAGCCAAGATTTGAATTCGGATCATGAAAAACTGTTTTTT
CASSQDLNSDHEKLFF
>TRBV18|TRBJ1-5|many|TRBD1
TGTGCCAGCTCACGGGACAGAAATAGCAATCAGCCCCAGCATTTT
CASSRDRNSNQPQHF
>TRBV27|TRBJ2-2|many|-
TGTGCCAGCAGTGACCGGGACGCCGGGACCGGGGAGCTGTTTTTT
CASSDRDAGTGELFF
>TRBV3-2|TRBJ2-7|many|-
TGTGCCAGCAGCCAAGAGGACTTAAACTCCTACGAGCAGTACTTC
CASSQEDLNSYEQYF
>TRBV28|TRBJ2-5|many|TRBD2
TGTGCCAGCAGTTTACTAGCGGGGCAAGAGACCCAGTACTTC
CASSLLAGQETQYF
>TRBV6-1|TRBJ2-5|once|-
TGTGCCAGCAGTGAATGGGGTGCGGAAGAGACCCAGTACTTC
CASSEWGAEETQYF
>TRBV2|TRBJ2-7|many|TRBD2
TGTGCCAGCAGTGAAATCCGGGAGGGCCGGTACGAGCAGTACTTC
CASSEIREGRYEQYF
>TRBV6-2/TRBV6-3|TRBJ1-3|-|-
TGTGCCAGCAGCCAAGGGGTTCTTTTTGGGTCCATATATTTT
CASSQGVLFGSIYF
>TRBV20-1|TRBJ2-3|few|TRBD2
TGCAGTGCCCATGAGGGACCAGCGGGGACCTCGGGTACGCAGTATTTT
CSAHEGPAGTSGTQYF
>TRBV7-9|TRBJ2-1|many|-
TGTGCCAGCAGCTTAGGGGCTAGTGACAATGAGCAGTTCTTC
CASSLGASDNEQFF
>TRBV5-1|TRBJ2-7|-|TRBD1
TGCGCCAGCAGCTCCGGGACAGGGCGGTCCGAGCAGTACTTC
CASSSGTGRSEQYF
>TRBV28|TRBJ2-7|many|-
TGTGCCAGCAGTCCCCCGAATCGCGAGCAGTACTTC
CASSPPNREQYF
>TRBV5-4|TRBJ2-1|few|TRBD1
TGTGCCAGCAGCCCGGGACAGGGTACTGAGCAGTTCTTC
CASSPGQGTEQFF
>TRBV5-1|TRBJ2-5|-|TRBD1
TGCGCCAGCAGCTTGATTTGGCAGGGGGCTTGGCAAGAGACCCAGTACTTC
CASSLIWQGAWQETQYF
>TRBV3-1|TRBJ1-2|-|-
TGTGCCGGCAGCAAAAGCGGGTCGATCAGCGGTGGCTACACCTTC
CAGSKSGSISGGYTF
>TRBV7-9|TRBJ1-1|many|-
TGTGCCAGCAGCCCGAAGCGTGCGGGAGGCGAAGCTTTCTTT
CASSPKRAGGEAFF
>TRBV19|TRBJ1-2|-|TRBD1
TGTGCCAGTACCCTGACAGGGACGCTGGGCTACACCTTC
CASTLTGTLGYTF